What follows is one TCR beta chain and its context. Authors of the study amplified TCR beta CDR3 regions from RNA transcripts. Primed by the HTBI set, a first-round RT-PCR was run on the TCR CDR3. TCRdb reprocessed the multiplex PCR reads with MiXCR, giving one entry per CDR3 protein. The table has 500,000 to 800,000 distinct CDR3 sequences, less than 45% seen once. This sample was included in a study of T cells in Graves' hyperthyroidism and ophthalmopathy. Germline V gives CDR1 SQVTM, CDR2 ANQGSEA. CDR3 size: 16 residues. V was clipped by 8 bases and J by 2 bases, with 24 bases between them. This TCR came from an adult man with Graves' disease, either hyperthyroidism or ophthalmopathy (not recorded which). The sequenced material came from peripheral blood or thyroid tissue (not recorded which). The chain joins TRBV29-1 to TRBJ2-5; the D gene could be TRBD1 or TRBD2 (5 bases each). In DNA form, the CDR3 reads TGCAGCTTCAGCAGGCCACCGGGACCTAGACAAGAGACCCAGTACTTC. This encodes CSFSRPPGPRQETQYF.